This T cell receptor beta chain was sequenced for a study of cytotoxic CD8 clonotypes in ibrutinib-treated CLL. About the research overall: Across the patients, about a dozen were relapsed/refractory, 15 treatment-naive and 17 to 18 IGHV unmutated.

Germline V gene data show CDR1 as SGHTA and CDR2 as FQGNSA. The CDR3 runs 15 residues. V shed 5 bases and J shed 4 bases, with 14 bases lying between them. Data came from immunoSEQ multiplex PCR; TCRdb stores just in-frame clones and leaves some out. Here the sample spans roughly 150,000 clones, 88% being singletons. J is TRBJ1-4 and V is TRBV7-2, with D tentatively TRBD1 (5 bases). The material sequenced was PBMCs, taken at disease progression, from a patient treated with ibrutinib. This receptor was identified in a human donor with chronic lymphocytic leukemia. CDR3 bases: TGTGCCAGCAGCCCCCAGACAGCAATTAATGAAAAACTGTTTTTT. It encodes CASSPQTAINEKLFF.